The 20 T cell receptor beta chains presented below share a single source sample, sequenced in a study of blood T cells in healthy people across ages. Primers used in a second PCR of about 6 to 12 cycles were a sample-barcoded 5' primer and a J-beta primer mix. TCRdb called the 5' RACE reads again in MiXCR, with one record for every CDR3 protein. This sample yields 850,000 to 1,000,000 distinct CDR3 sequences, of which 40% to 60% are seen a single time; roughly 13% belongs to the top ten. Sequenced sample: blood. Source of these receptors: a man younger than 40 in good health.

This sequence joins TRBV1 and TRBJ2-1; the table's D call TRBD2 went unverified against the DNA. TRBV1 is described as a pseudogene. The CDR3 spans 17 residues. In nucleotides, the CDR3 is TGCACCAGCAGCCTACCCCATAGCGGGGGCCCTTACAATGAGCAGTTCTTC. Encoded protein: CTSSLPHSGGPYNEQFF.

The chain has TRBV11-2 and TRBJ2-1, with D perhaps matching TRBD2 (5 bases). There are 15 residues in the CDR3. Germline assignment: CDR1 SGHAT and CDR2 FQNNGV. V was cut by 5 bases and J by 7 bases, with 18 bases left in between. The CDR3 DNA sequence: TGTGCCAGCAGCATAACCCCTGGCAGGAGGAATGAGCAGTTCTTC. Protein sequence: CASSITPGRRNEQFF.

This clonotype was seen more than once but under ten times. The chain recombines TRBV5-1 with TRBJ2-3; possible D gene TRBD2, 5 bases. This CDR3 is 16 amino acids long. Trimming took 2 bases from V and 0 from J, leaving 13 bases between them. Germline V CDR1 and CDR2: SGHRS, YFSETQ. In nucleotides, the CDR3 is TGCGCCAGCAGCTTAGGACTGGTGACTAGCACAGATACGCAGTATTTT. It encodes CASSLGLVTSTDTQYF.

The chain employs TRBV7-3 and TRBJ2-1, with 9 bases that match TRBD2. The CDR3 extends over 17 amino acids. Germline lookup yields CDR1 SGHTA and CDR2 FQGTGA. V trimming: 1 base; J trimming: 8 bases; junction bases outside the gene matches: 12. This chain's CDR3 is CASSLNQWRGGRDEQFF. In nucleotides, the CDR3 is TGTGCCAGCAGCTTAAACCAGTGGCGGGGGGGCAGGGATGAGCAGTTCTTC.

This chain connects TRBV6-5 to TRBJ1-1; D is perhaps TRBD1 (5 bases). Trimming shortened V by 8 bases and J by 4 bases, and 14 bases separated the two germline ends. CDR3 length: 13 residues. CDR1 MNHEY and CDR2 SVGAGI come from the germline V gene. The CDR3, as DNA: TGTGCCAGCGCATTGGGGGGTGCCACTGAAGCTTTCTTT. This translates into CASALGGATEAFF.

The J gene is TRBJ2-3, the V gene TRBV10-3, with D tentatively TRBD1 or TRBD2 (5 bases each). CDR1 is ENHRY, CDR2 SYGVKD, per germline. V lost 6 bases to trimming and J lost 2 bases, with 15 bases between them. The CDR3 contains 15 residues. CDR3 loop: CAISPRGPPTDTQYF. The CDR3 DNA is TGTGCCATCAGCCCCCGGGGCCCCCCCACAGATACGCAGTATTTT.

The gene calls are TRBV14 and TRBJ2-1, with D possibly being TRBD2 (6 bases). Germline CDR1 SGHDN, CDR2 FVKESK. The CDR3 extends over 13 amino acids. V gave up 0 bases and J gave up 12 bases, with 12 bases separating them. For the CDR3, the DNA is TGTGCCAGCAGCCAAGATTTTAGTAGCGGGCAGTTCTTC. Amino acids: CASSQDFSSGQFF.

The chain employs TRBV27 and TRBJ1-2; D is perhaps TRBD1 (6 bases). The CDR3 has 15 residues. The V and J ends lost 3 bases and 6 bases respectively, with 17 bases between them. Germline CDR1 and CDR2: MNHEY and SMNVEV (reference sequence). CDR3 residues: CASSFSRGPRDGYTF. The CDR3 region has the DNA TGTGCCAGCAGTTTCTCCAGGGGTCCCCGGGATGGCTACACCTTC.

This rearrangement joins TRBV6-6 to TRBJ1-1; D possibly corresponds to TRBD1 (5 bases). The CDR3 consists of 13 residues. The germline gives CDR1 MNHNY, CDR2 SVGAGI (reference sequence). V was cut by 6 bases and J by 2 bases, with 10 bases left in between. As DNA, the CDR3 is TGTGCCAGCAGAATAGGGACTAACACTGAAGCTTTCTTT. Its protein is CASRIGTNTEAFF.

The chain recombines TRBV5-1 with TRBJ2-5; 8 nucleotides line up with TRBD1. Per the germline V gene, CDR1 is SGHRS and CDR2 is YFSETQ. The length of the CDR3 is 16 residues. The V segment lost 0 bases and the J segment 4 bases; nucleotides outside the gene matches: 8. In DNA form, the CDR3 reads TGCGCCAGCAGCTTGGATCAGGGGGCACTAACAGAGACCCAGTACTTC. The encoded protein is CASSLDQGALTETQYF.

This clonotype was picked up a small number of times. This sequence joins TRBV6-5 and TRBJ2-4; no clear D. Germline lookup yields CDR1 MNHEY and CDR2 SVGAGI. There are 14 residues in the CDR3. Trimming removed 8 bases at V and 0 bases at J, with 11 bases between. The CDR3 region is CASSDFPAKNIQYF. The CDR3 DNA reads TGTGCCAGCTCCGACTTCCCAGCCAAAAACATTCAGTACTTC.

The chain recombines TRBV4-3 with TRBJ2-1; no clear D. V was cut by 1 base and J by 7 bases, with 17 bases left in between. Germline V gene data show CDR1 as LGHNA and CDR2 as YSLEER. This CDR3 is built from 16 residues. In DNA form, the CDR3 reads TGCGCCAGCAGCCAAGGGGCCCGGCCGTCGGGTAATGAGCAGTTCTTC. Amino acid sequence: CASSQGARPSGNEQFF.

Notes on this clonotype: At one boundary the junction diverges from the germline segment, which might be a read error. This chain joins TRBV20-1 and TRBJ2-6, with D possibly TRBD2 on 5 matching bases. This CDR3 contains 15 residues. CDR1 is DFQATT, CDR2 SNEGSKA, per germline (reference sequence). The CDR3 sequence: CNARDRGSGANVLTF. The CDR3 nucleotides are TGCAATGCTAGAGATCGAGGGTCTGGGGCCAACGTCCTGACTTTC.

The chain couples TRBV12-3 or TRBV12-4 to TRBJ1-5; TRBD1 aligns across 7 bases. The ends lost 6 bases at V and 6 bases at J; junction bases unmatched: 11. This CDR3 is 15 amino acids long. The CDR3 sequence is CASSQGDQGGQPQHF. CDR3 DNA: TGTGCCAGCAGCCAAGGGGATCAGGGGGGTCAGCCCCAGCATTTT.

The rearrangement uses TRBV24-1 and TRBJ2-1, with D perhaps being TRBD1 or TRBD2 (6 bases each). The CDR3 covers 18 residues. Per the germline V gene, CDR1 is KGHDR and CDR2 is SFDVKD. The V end was cut by 3 bases, the J end by 0 bases, with 17 bases between. This CDR3 reads CATSDTGAWTSSYNEQFF. Here the CDR3 DNA reads TGTGCCACCAGTGATACGGGGGCGTGGACAAGCTCCTACAATGAGCAGTTCTTC.

This clonotype was seen a handful of times. This chain uses TRBV30 with TRBJ2-5; perhaps TRBD2 as D (5 bases). CDR3 length: 13 amino acids. V shed 0 bases and J shed 4 bases, with 9 bases lying between them. Germline V gives CDR1 GTSNPN, CDR2 SVGIG (reference sequence). The CDR3: CAWSVLGLETQYF. In DNA, the CDR3 is TGTGCCTGGAGTGTACTTGGACTAGAGACCCAGTACTTC.

This chain joins TRBV20-1 and TRBJ2-3; D gene unclear. This CDR3 is built from 10 residues. The ends were cut back, 3 bases at V and 10 bases at J, with 8 bases in the middle. CDR1 is DFQATT, CDR2 SNEGSKA, per germline (reference sequence). The CDR3 sequence is CSASRAAQYF. CDR3 coding DNA: TGCAGTGCTAGTCGGGCAGCGCAGTATTTT.

This chain joins TRBV9 and TRBJ2-7; D ambiguous. The germline CDR1 and CDR2 sequences are SGDLS and YYNGEE. The V and J ends lost 2 bases and 5 bases respectively, with 20 bases between them. This CDR3 has 16 residues. CDR3 sequence reads: CASSVVGDSLADEQYF. DNA for the CDR3: TGTGCCAGCAGCGTCGTGGGCGATTCCTTGGCCGACGAGCAGTACTTC.

The chain combines TRBV28 with TRBJ2-1; D tentatively reads TRBD1 or TRBD2 (6 bases each). CDR1 is MDHEN and CDR2 is SYDVKM in the germline V gene. The CDR3 has 15 amino acids. Trimming pared 1 base from V and 8 bases from J, leaving 15 bases between. CDR3: CASSLYGGPFYEQFF. In nucleotides, the CDR3 is TGTGCCAGCAGTTTATACGGGGGCCCTTTCTATGAGCAGTTCTTC.

This clonotype was seen just once. The CDR3: CSAPHRSSYEQYF. The CDR3 region has the DNA TGCAGTGCACCTCACAGGAGCTCCTACGAGCAGTACTTC. The gene calls are TRBV20-1 and TRBJ2-7; tentatively, D is TRBD1 (5 bases). The V end lost 6 bases, the J end lost 0 bases, and 12 bases lay between the germline ends. Germline V lookup: CDR1 DFQATT, CDR2 SNEGSKA (reference sequence). The CDR3 sequence is 13 residues long.